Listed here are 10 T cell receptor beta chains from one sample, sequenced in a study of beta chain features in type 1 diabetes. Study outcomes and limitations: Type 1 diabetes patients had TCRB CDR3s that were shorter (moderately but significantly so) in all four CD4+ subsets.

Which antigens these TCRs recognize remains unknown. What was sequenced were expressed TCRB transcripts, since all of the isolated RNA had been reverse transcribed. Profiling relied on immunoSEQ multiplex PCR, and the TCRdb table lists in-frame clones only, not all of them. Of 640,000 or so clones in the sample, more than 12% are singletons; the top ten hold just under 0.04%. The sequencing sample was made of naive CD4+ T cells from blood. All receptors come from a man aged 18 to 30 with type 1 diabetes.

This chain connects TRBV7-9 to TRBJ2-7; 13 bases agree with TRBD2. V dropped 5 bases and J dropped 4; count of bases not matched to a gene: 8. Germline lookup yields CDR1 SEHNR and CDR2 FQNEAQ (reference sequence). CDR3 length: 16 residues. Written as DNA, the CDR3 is TGTGCCAGCAGCCCGTGGACTAGCGGGAGTAGGTACGAGCAGTACTTC. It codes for CASSPWTSGSRYEQYF. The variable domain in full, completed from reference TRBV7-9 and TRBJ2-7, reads DTGVSQNPRHKITKRGQNVTFRCDPISEHNRLYWYRQTLGQGPEFLTYFQNEAQLEKSRLLSDRFSAERPKGSFSTLEIQRTEQGDSAMYLCASSPWTSGSRYEQYFGPGTRLTVT.

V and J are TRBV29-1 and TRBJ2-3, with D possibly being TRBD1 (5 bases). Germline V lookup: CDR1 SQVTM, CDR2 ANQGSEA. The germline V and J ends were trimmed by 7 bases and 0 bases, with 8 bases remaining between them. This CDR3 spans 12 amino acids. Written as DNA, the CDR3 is TGCAGCGCAAGACAGAGCACAGATACGCAGTATTTT. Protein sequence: CSARQSTDTQYF.

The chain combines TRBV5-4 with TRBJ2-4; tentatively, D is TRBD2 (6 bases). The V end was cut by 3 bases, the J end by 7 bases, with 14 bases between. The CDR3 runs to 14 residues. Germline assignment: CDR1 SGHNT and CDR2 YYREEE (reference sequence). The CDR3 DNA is TGTGCCAGCAGCTGGTCCGGGACTGAGAACATTCAGTACTTC. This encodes CASSWSGTENIQYF.

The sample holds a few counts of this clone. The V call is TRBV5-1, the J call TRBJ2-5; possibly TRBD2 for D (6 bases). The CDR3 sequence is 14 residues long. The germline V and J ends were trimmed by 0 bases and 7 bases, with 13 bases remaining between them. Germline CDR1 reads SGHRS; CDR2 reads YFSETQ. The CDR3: CASSLEPSAGTQYF. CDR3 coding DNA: TGCGCCAGCAGCTTGGAGCCTAGCGCGGGGACCCAGTACTTC.

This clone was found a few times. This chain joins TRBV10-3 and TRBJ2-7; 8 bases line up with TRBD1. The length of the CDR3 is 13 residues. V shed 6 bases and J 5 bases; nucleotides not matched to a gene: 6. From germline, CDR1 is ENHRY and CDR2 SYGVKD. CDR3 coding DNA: TGTGCCATCAGATGGACAGGGTCAAACGAGCAGTACTTC. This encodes CAIRWTGSNEQYF.

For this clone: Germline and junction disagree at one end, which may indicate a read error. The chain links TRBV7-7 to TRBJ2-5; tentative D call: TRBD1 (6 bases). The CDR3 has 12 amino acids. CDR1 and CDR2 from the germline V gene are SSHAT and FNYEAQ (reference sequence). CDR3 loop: CASSQGTETQYF. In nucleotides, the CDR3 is TGTGCTAGCAGTCAGGGGACCGAGACCCAGTACTTC.

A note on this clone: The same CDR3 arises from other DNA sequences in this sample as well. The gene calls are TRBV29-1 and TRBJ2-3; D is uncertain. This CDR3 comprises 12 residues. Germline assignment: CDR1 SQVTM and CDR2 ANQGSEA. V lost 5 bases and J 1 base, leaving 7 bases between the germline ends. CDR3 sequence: CSVLSGTDTQYF. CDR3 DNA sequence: TGCAGCGTTCTATCCGGCACAGATACGCAGTATTTT.

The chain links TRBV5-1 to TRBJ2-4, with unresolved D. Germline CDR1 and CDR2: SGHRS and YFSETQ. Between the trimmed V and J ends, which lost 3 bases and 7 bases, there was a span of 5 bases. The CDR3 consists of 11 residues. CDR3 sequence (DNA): TGCGCCAGCAGCTCGTTCAACATTCAGTACTTC. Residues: CASSSFNIQYF.

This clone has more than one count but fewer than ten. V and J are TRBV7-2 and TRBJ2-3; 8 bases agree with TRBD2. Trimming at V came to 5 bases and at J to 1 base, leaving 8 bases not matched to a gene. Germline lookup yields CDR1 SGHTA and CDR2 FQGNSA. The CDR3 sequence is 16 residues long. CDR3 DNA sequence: TGTGCCAGCAGCCACGCCTGGCGGGGGGGCACAGATACGCAGTATTTT. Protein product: CASSHAWRGGTDTQYF. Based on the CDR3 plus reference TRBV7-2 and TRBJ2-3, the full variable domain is GAGVSQSPSNKVTEKGKDVELRCDPISGHTALYWYRQSLGQGLEFLIYFQGNSAPDKSGLPSDRFSAERTGGSVSTLTIQRTQQEDSAVYLCASSHAWRGGTDTQYFGPGTRLTVL.

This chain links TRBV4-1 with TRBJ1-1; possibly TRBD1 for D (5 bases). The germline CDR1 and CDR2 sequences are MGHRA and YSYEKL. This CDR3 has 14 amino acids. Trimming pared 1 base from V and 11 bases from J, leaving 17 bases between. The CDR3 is CASSQGDLGAWAFF. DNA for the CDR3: TGCGCCAGCAGCCAAGGGGATCTAGGGGCCTGGGCTTTCTTT.